This T cell receptor beta chain was sequenced in a study of human T cells and chemical hapten exposure. Looking at the study overall: Each patch test put 0.01% DPC on the upper back, and results were read at 6 days.

There are a few counts of this clonotype. Via MiXCR, TCRdb re-called the RACE reads, giving one row per CDR3 protein. The table has fewer than 150,000 distinct CDR3 sequences, roughly 14% seen once. Germline CDR1 is DFQATT and CDR2 is SNEGSKA (reference sequence). The CDR3 consists of 16 residues. V trimming: 0 bases; J trimming: 3 bases; junction bases outside the gene matches: 6. Time point reported: pre-sensitization, week 0. Stated treatment: therapeutic diphenylcyclopropenone sensitization with weekly scalp DPC. It was from unfractionated whole blood that total RNA was extracted. The sequence came from a woman aged 18 to 35 with alopecia areata. Some clones in this sample may be carry-over from other donors' samples. Sequenced material: whole blood, taken in connection with sensitization to the hapten diphenylcyclopropenone (DPC). The chain links TRBV20-1 to TRBJ2-2; 8 bases are a match to TRBD1. The CDR3 nucleotides are TGCAGTGCTAGAGATCAAGGACAGGGCGACACCGGGGAGCTGTTTTTT. Translated, it gives CSARDQGQGDTGELFF.